This TCR beta chain was captured in a study of graft-versus-host responses after intestinal transplantation. General observations from the study: Within allografts, high graft-versus-host to host-versus-graft clonal ratios were seen among patients with graft-donor T cell macrochimerism. Researchers found GvH clones in recipient marrow, and some showed up first in ileum or blood.

Profiled with immunoSEQ multiplex PCR; TCRdb holds only in-frame clones, not every one. Of 80,000 to 90,000 clones in the sample, about nine tenths were seen once. Germline CDR1 is MDHEN and CDR2 is SYDVKM. Trimming stripped 6 bases from V and 0 bases from J, with 11 bases between. This CDR3 region has 14 residues. This clone was seen just once. Its antigen is unidentified. V usage is TRBV28 and J usage is TRBJ1-2, with D uncertain. This sequence originates from a human donor who received an intestinal transplant. The sample in question was unstimulated CD4+ T cells sorted from spleen or lymph node cells, obtained before intestinal transplant. CDR3 DNA sequence: TGTGCCAGCAGCCCCCACAGCACTAACTATGGCTACACCTTC. This encodes CASSPHSTNYGYTF.